The clone carrying this T cell receptor beta chain was picked up a small number of times. Its antigen is still unknown. Germline V gene data show CDR1 as LGHDT and CDR2 as YNNKEL (reference sequence). There are 14 residues in the CDR3. The sample belongs to a study of post-analysis software for immune sequencing data. Study-wide background: Relapsing-remitting, secondary progressive and progressive-relapsing multiple sclerosis courses were included.

Study outcomes and limitations: Relative to controls, patients with multiple sclerosis showed significantly lower normalized Chao1 diversity. F measure grouped same-batch samples tightly together. Higher frequency in patients than in controls was seen for roughly 5 TRBV segments, with TRBV5-6, TRBV5-1 and TRBV20-1 among them.

The authors incorporated unique molecular identifiers into the TCR beta cDNA libraries. Some 500,000 cDNA molecules were recovered from an input of about 0.9 to 10 million T cells. TCRdb redid the calling of the PCR reads with MiXCR, one entry per CDR3 protein. The sample comprises more than 450,000 distinct CDR3 sequences, 30% to 40% of which are singletons, and around 6% rests with the top ten. This receptor was taken from a girl between 2 and 17 years old with multiple sclerosis. The specimen was blood. V usage is TRBV3-1 and J usage is TRBJ2-7, with 8 bases that match TRBD2. The J call may be incorrect, as the DNA end agrees better with TRBJ2-5. The chain's CDR3 is CASSQSRGAETQYF. Written as DNA, the CDR3 is TGTGCCAGCAGCCAGTCGCGGGGGGCGGAGACCCAGTACTTC.